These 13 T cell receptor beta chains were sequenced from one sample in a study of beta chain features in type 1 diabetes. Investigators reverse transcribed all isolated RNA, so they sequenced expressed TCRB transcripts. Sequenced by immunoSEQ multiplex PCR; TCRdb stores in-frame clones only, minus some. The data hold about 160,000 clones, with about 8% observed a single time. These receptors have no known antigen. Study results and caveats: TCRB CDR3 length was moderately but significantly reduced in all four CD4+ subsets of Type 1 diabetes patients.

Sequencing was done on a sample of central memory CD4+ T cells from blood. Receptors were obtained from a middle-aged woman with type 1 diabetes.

The CDR3, as DNA: TGCAGTGCTAGGGGGGGGTCGACCCAGTACTTC. Amino acids: CSARGGSTQYF. The V gene is TRBV20-1, the J gene TRBJ2-5; 7 nucleotides agree with TRBD2. This CDR3 is built from 11 residues. After removal of 3 bases from V and 7 bases from J, the junction contained 2 bases not matched to a gene. Looked up from germline, CDR1 is DFQATT and CDR2 is SNEGSKA (reference sequence).

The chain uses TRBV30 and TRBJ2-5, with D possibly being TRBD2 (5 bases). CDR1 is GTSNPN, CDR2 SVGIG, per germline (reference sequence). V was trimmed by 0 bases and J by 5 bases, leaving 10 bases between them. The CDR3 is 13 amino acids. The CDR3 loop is CAWSVSGEETQYF. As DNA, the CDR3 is TGTGCCTGGAGTGTAAGTGGGGAGGAGACCCAGTACTTC.

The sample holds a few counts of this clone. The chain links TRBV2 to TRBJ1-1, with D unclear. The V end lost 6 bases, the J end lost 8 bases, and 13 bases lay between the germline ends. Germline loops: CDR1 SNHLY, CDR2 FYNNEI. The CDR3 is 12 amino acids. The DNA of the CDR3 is TGTGCCAGCAGCCCCCTCGGCAGGGAAGCTTTCTTT. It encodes CASSPLGREAFF.

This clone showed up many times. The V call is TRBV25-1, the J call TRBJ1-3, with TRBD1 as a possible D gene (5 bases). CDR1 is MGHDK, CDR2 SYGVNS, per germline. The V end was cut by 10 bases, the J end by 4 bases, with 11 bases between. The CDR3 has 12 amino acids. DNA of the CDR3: TGTGCCACCGCAGGGTCCGGAAACACCATATATTTT. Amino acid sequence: CATAGSGNTIYF. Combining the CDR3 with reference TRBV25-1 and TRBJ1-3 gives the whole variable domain EADIYQTPRYLVIGTGKKITLECSQTMGHDKMYWYQQDPGMELHLIHYSYGVNSTEKGDLSSESTVSRIRTEHFPLTLESARPSHTSQYLCATAGSGNTIYFGEGSWLTVV.

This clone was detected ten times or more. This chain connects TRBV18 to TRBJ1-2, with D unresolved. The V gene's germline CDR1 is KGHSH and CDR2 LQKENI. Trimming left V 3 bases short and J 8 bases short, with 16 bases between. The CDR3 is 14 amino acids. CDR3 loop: CASSPGTQTRGYTF. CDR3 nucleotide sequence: TGTGCCAGCTCACCTGGCACCCAAACGAGGGGCTACACCTTC.

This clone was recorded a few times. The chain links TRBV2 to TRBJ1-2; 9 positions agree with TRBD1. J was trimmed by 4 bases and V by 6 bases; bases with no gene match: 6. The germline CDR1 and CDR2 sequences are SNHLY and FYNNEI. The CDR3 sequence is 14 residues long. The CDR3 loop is CASRGLQGAYGYTF. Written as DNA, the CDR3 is TGTGCCAGCAGGGGGCTACAGGGGGCCTATGGCTACACCTTC.

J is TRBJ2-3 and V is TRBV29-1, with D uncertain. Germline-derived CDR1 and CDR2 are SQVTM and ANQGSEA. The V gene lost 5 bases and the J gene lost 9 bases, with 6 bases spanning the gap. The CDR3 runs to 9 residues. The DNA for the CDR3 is TGCAGCGTTCCCCCGACGCAGTATTTT. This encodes CSVPPTQYF.

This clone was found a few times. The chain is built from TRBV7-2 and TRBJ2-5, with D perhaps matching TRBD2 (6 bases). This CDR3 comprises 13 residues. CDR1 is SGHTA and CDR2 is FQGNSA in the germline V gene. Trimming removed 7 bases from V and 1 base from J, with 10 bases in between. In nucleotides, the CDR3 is TGTGCCAGCACCGAACTAGCCCAAGAGACCCAGTACTTC. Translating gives CASTELAQETQYF.

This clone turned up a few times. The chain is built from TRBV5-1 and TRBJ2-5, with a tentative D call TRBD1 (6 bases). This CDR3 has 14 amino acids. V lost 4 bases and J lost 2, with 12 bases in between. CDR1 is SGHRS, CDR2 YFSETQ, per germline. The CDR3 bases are TGCGCCAGCAGCGAACGGACAGAACAAGAGACCCAGTACTTC. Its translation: CASSERTEQETQYF.

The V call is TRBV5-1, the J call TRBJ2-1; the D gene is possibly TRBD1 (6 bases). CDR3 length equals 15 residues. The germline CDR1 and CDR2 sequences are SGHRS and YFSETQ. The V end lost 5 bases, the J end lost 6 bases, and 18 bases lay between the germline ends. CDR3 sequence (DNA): TGCGCCAGCAGTTGGGGTACAGGGATGGGCAATGAGCAGTTCTTC. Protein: CASSWGTGMGNEQFF.

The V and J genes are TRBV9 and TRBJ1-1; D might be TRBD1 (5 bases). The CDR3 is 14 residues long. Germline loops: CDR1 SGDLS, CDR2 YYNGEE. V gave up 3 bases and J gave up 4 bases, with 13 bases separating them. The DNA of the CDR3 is TGTGCCAGCAGCGCTATGCAGGGCATCACTGAAGCTTTCTTT. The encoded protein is CASSAMQGITEAFF.

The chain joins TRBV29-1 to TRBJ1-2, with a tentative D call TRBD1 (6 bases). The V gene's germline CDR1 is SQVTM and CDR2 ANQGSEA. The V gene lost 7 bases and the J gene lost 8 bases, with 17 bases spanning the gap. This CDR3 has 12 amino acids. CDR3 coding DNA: TGCAGCGCCATGGGAGGGGGAGGCGGCTACACCTTC. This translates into CSAMGGGGGYTF.

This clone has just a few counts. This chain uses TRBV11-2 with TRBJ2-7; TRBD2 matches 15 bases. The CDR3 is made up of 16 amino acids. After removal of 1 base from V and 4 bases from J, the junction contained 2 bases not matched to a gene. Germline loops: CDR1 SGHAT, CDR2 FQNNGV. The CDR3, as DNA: TGTGCCAGCAGCTTAGGAGGACTAGCGGGAGGGTACGAGCAGTACTTC. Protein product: CASSLGGLAGGYEQYF.